A single sample gave rise to the 25 T cell receptor beta chains below, sequenced in a study of blood T cells in healthy people across ages. PCR was performed a second time for about 7 to 12 cycles using a sample-barcoded 5' primer and a J-beta primer mix. One entry per CDR3 protein results from TCRdb running MiXCR on the 5' RACE reads. The sample consists of 700,000 to 800,000 distinct CDR3 sequences, about 40% of them appearing once. Sequencing input: blood. The origin of the receptors is an older woman in good health.

J is TRBJ1-2 and V is TRBV6-2 or TRBV6-3; 7 bases map to TRBD1. Germline loops: CDR1 MNHEY, CDR2 SVGEGT. J gave up 4 bases and V 6 bases, and 8 bases lay outside the gene matches. The CDR3 is 14 residues long. The CDR3 nucleotides are TGTGCCAGCAGGACCGACAGGGTCCCCTATGGCTACACCTTC. Translated: CASRTDRVPYGYTF.

This chain links TRBV6-2 or TRBV6-3 with TRBJ2-4; 7 positions agree with TRBD2. The end of the DNA fits TRBJ2-7 better, so the J call may be wrong. Germline CDR1 and CDR2: MNHEY and SVGEGT. There are 14 residues in the CDR3. CDR3 sequence reads: CASSDSGNVNEQYF. DNA of the CDR3: TGTGCCAGCAGTGACAGCGGGAACGTCAACGAGCAGTACTTC.

The chain is built from TRBV9 and TRBJ2-5; D call uncertain. Germline V gene lookup returns CDR1 SGDLS and CDR2 YYNGEE. There are 15 residues in the CDR3. V was trimmed by 0 bases and J by 2 bases, leaving 11 bases between them. CDR3 region: CASSVVGGAQETQYF. CDR3 DNA sequence: TGTGCCAGCAGCGTAGTTGGTGGCGCACAAGAGACCCAGTACTTC.

DNA of the CDR3: TGTGCCAGCAGCTGGTACCGGGACAGGGGGCAGAATGAGCAGTTCTTC. It codes for CASSWYRDRGQNEQFF. The chain couples TRBV7-9 to TRBJ2-1; TRBD1 agrees at 12 bases. With V trimmed by 4 bases and J by 7 bases, 8 bases remained unmatched. The CDR3 runs to 16 residues. Germline CDR1 SEHNR, CDR2 FQNEAQ (reference sequence). Supplemented by reference TRBV7-9 and TRBJ2-1, the full variable domain reads DTGVSQNPRHKITKRGQNVTFRCDPISEHNRLYWYRQTLGQGPEFLTYFQNEAQLEKSRLLSDRFSAERPKGSFSTLEIQRTEQGDSAMYLCASSWYRDRGQNEQFFGPGTRLTVL.

This chain links TRBV28 with TRBJ1-1, with D hard to call. Trimming cost V 7 bases and J 2 bases, with 8 bases left between them. CDR1 is MDHEN and CDR2 is SYDVKM in the germline V gene. This CDR3 is 12 amino acids long. The CDR3 nucleotides read TGTGCCAGCATCGGTTATAACACTGAAGCTTTCTTT. Protein product: CASIGYNTEAFF.

This chain uses TRBV20-1 with TRBJ1-2, with 9 bases that match TRBD1. CDR1 DFQATT and CDR2 SNEGSKA come from the germline V gene (reference sequence). The length of the CDR3 is 13 residues. The CDR3 here is CSGQGPFDYGYTF. The CDR3 DNA is TGCAGCGGACAGGGGCCTTTTGACTATGGCTACACCTTC.

This clonotype was seen only a few times. The chain has TRBV7-2 and TRBJ2-5; D gene ambiguous. Deletions cut 1 base from V and 2 bases from J, with 8 bases between. Per the germline V gene, CDR1 is SGHTA and CDR2 is FQGNSA. The CDR3 is 14 amino acids. This CDR3 reads CASSLGIGQETQYF. The DNA of the CDR3 is TGTGCCAGCAGCTTAGGTATAGGGCAAGAGACCCAGTACTTC.

The genes are TRBV12-3 or TRBV12-4 and TRBJ1-2, with D perhaps TRBD1 (6 bases). The V and J ends lost 4 bases and 8 bases respectively, with 17 bases between them. The CDR3 loop spans 14 amino acids. The CDR3 reads CASSSGSDRWGYTF. The CDR3, as DNA: TGTGCCAGCAGTTCTGGCTCTGACAGGTGGGGCTACACCTTC.

V is TRBV7-9 and J is TRBJ2-1, with unresolved D. V was shortened by 11 bases and J by 5 bases, with 13 bases between the two germline ends. Germline CDR1 is SEHNR and CDR2 is FQNEAQ (reference sequence). There are 12 residues in the CDR3. The DNA for the CDR3 is TGTGCCCATGGATGGCCTAACAATGAGCAGTTCTTC. Translation gives CAHGWPNNEQFF.

The rearrangement links TRBV24-1 to TRBJ2-4; maybe TRBD2 (5 bases). Trimming stripped 5 bases from V and 6 bases from J, with 10 bases between. The CDR3 consists of 13 residues. Germline V CDR1 and CDR2: KGHDR, SFDVKD. The CDR3, as DNA: TGTGCCACCAGTGGTAGTAGCGCAAACATTCAGTACTTC. This gives the protein CATSGSSANIQYF.

The gene calls are TRBV20-1 and TRBJ1-1; no firm D call. V was trimmed by 5 bases and J by 2 bases, leaving 18 bases between them. Per germline, CDR1 DFQATT and CDR2 SNEGSKA (reference sequence). This CDR3 is 15 amino acids long. Written as DNA, the CDR3 is TGCAGTGCTGAAGAGGGCTGGGCTGTTAACACTGAAGCTTTCTTT. This gives the protein CSAEEGWAVNTEAFF.

The chain is built from TRBV27 and TRBJ2-7; 8 bases map to TRBD1. Trimming at V came to 2 bases and at J to 2 bases, leaving 5 bases not matched to a gene. The CDR3 loop spans 15 amino acids. Per the germline V gene, CDR1 is MNHEY and CDR2 is SMNVEV (reference sequence). The CDR3 region is CASSLRGQDPYEQYF. The CDR3 DNA reads as TGTGCCAGCAGTTTAAGGGGACAGGACCCCTACGAGCAGTACTTC.

The chain links TRBV6-5 to TRBJ2-5; D is unresolved. Germline CDR1 reads MNHEY; CDR2 reads SVGAGI. V was pared by 6 bases and J by 3 bases, with 11 bases between. The CDR3 runs 13 residues. As DNA, the CDR3 is TGTGCCAGCAGCCTTGACACCGAAGAGACCCAGTACTTC. It specifies CASSLDTEETQYF.

The chain employs TRBV4-2 and TRBJ1-4; D possibly corresponds to TRBD1 (5 bases). Germline CDR1 is LGHNA and CDR2 is YNFKEQ. The V end lost 0 bases, the J end lost 0 bases, and 8 bases lay between the germline ends. This CDR3 has 16 residues. The CDR3 coding sequence is TGTGCCAGCAGCCAAGAGGGGCGCTCAACTAATGAAAAACTGTTTTTT. Encoded protein: CASSQEGRSTNEKLFF.

The chain employs TRBV5-1 and TRBJ2-3; 10 positions match TRBD2. The CDR3 consists of 18 residues. V trimming: 0 bases; J trimming: 3 bases; junction bases outside the gene matches: 10. The germline gives CDR1 SGHRS, CDR2 YFSETQ. The CDR3 spells CASSLALGLAVGTDTQYF. The CDR3 bases are TGCGCCAGCAGCTTGGCCTTAGGACTAGCGGTTGGGACAGATACGCAGTATTTT.

The rearrangement links TRBV6-1 to TRBJ1-5, with D possibly TRBD1 on 5 matching bases. Trimming removed 6 bases at V and 1 base at J, with 10 bases between. This CDR3 is 14 amino acids long. Germline CDR1 is MNHNS and CDR2 is SASEGT. Written as DNA, the CDR3 is TGTGCCAGCAGCGGGGCCTCCAGCAATCAGCCCCAGCATTTT. Translated: CASSGASSNQPQHF.

This chain links TRBV15 with TRBJ2-2; TRBD1 might be the D (7 bases). Trimming removed 0 bases from V and 5 bases from J, with 13 bases in between. CDR1 and CDR2 from the germline V gene are LNHNV and YYDKDF (reference sequence). This CDR3 is 16 amino acids long. The CDR3 DNA reads TGTGCCACCAGCAGAGATAGGCAGGGGGGTACCGGGGAGCTGTTTTTT. Its translation: CATSRDRQGGTGELFF.

The rearrangement links TRBV5-1 to TRBJ2-5; D is unresolved. In germline, CDR1 is SGHRS, CDR2 YFSETQ. This CDR3 region has 14 residues. V gave up 5 bases and J gave up 3 bases, with 14 bases separating them. This CDR3 reads CASSPNSGKETQYF. CDR3 coding DNA: TGCGCCAGCAGTCCAAACAGTGGGAAAGAGACCCAGTACTTC.

This chain uses TRBV10-3 with TRBJ1-1; no clear D. CDR1 ENHRY and CDR2 SYGVKD come from the germline V gene. The CDR3 is made up of 12 amino acids. Trimming removed 3 bases from V and 0 bases from J, with 2 bases in between. The CDR3 sequence: CAISEMNTEAFF. CDR3 DNA: TGTGCCATCAGTGAAATGAACACTGAAGCTTTCTTT.

This clonotype was seen a handful of times. The chain has TRBV10-3 and TRBJ2-3, with 8 bases matching TRBD1. The CDR3 spans 14 residues. CDR1 ENHRY and CDR2 SYGVKD come from the germline V gene. Losses at the gene ends were 10 bases for V and 2 bases for J; bases not matched to a gene: 8. The CDR3 is CATLLGQDTDTQYF. DNA for the CDR3: TGTGCCACCTTATTGGGACAGGACACAGATACGCAGTATTTT.

This clonotype showed up just a few times. The junction shows a germline mismatch at one end, possibly a read error. This sequence joins TRBV28 and TRBJ2-4, with D possibly TRBD1 on 6 matching bases. The end of the DNA aligns better with TRBJ2-7, so the J call may be wrong. There are 13 residues in the CDR3. Germline assignment: CDR1 MDHEN and CDR2 SYDVKM. CDR3: CVSSRQDSYEQYF. CDR3 DNA: TGTGTCAGCAGCCGACAGGACTCCTACGAGCAGTACTTC.

A remark on this clonotype: Compared with germline, one end of the junction differs, possibly owing to a read error. This chain uses TRBV6-5 with TRBJ2-3; 7 bases are a match to TRBD2. This CDR3 has 14 amino acids. CDR1 and CDR2 from the germline V gene are MNHEY and SVGAGI. Here the CDR3 DNA reads TGTGCCAGCAGAGCGGGACTGAGCATAGATACGCAGTATTTT. As protein: CASRAGLSIDTQYF.

Turning to this clonotype: One end of the junction is discordant with germline, which a read error may explain. The chain is built from TRBV7-3 and TRBJ2-3; D is unresolved. The CDR3 covers 12 residues. Germline V gene lookup returns CDR1 SGHTA and CDR2 FQGTGA. The CDR3 DNA is TGTGCCGGCAGCTTAAACGTGGGTACGCAGTATTTT. Translation gives CAGSLNVGTQYF.

This clonotype was detected once. This sequence joins TRBV3-1 and TRBJ1-2, with no clear D. CDR1 LGHDT and CDR2 YNNKEL come from the germline V gene (reference sequence). CDR3 length: 15 residues. The ends were cut back, 0 bases at V and 4 bases at J, with 12 bases in the middle. The CDR3 DNA reads TGTGCCAGCAGCCAAGAGTTAGCAGACCCCTATGGCTACACCTTC. Translation gives CASSQELADPYGYTF.

V usage is TRBV29-1 and J usage is TRBJ2-7; 8 bases line up with TRBD1. This CDR3 spans 15 amino acids. J gave up 6 bases and V 4 bases, and 14 bases lay outside the gene matches. The germline CDR1 and CDR2 sequences are SQVTM and ANQGSEA. The CDR3 sequence is CSVVLFQGALSEQYF. As DNA, the CDR3 is TGCAGCGTTGTTCTTTTCCAGGGGGCGCTCAGCGAGCAGTACTTC.